This T cell receptor (beta chain) was sequenced during a study of blood T cells in healthy people across ages. Across the study: Template switching recovered approximately one barcoded beta molecule for every two T cells.

The CDR3 is 18 amino acids. Germline trimming cut 6 bases from V and 7 bases from J; bases unmatched to any gene: 20. Germline V gives CDR1 MNHEY, CDR2 SMNVEV (reference sequence). Alongside a J-beta primer mix, a sample-barcoded 5' primer served in a second PCR lasting about 7 to 11 cycles. TCRdb re-called the 5' RACE reads with MiXCR, one entry per CDR3 protein. This sample has 1,100,000 or so distinct CDR3 sequences, with more than 35% found just once. This chain joins TRBV27 and TRBJ2-3; 9 nucleotides line up with TRBD1. The source is a woman aged 55-75 years in good health. The sample taken for sequencing was blood. The CDR3 region is CASSRFSRDRDYRYTQYF. The CDR3 nucleotides read TGTGCCAGCAGCAGGTTTTCCCGGGACAGGGACTATCGTTATACGCAGTATTTT.